The T cell receptor (beta chain) under discussion was sequenced for a study of blood T cell repertoires in COVID-19. On the study more broadly: Italy, Spain and the United States were the sources of the convalescent and acute COVID-19 samples. Nucleic acid was either cDNA or gDNA, and it came from T cells, B-cell-depleted T cells, or PBMCs.

Per the authors' pipeline: The authors estimated nucleated cell counts from reference gene primer amplification. The table came from immunoSEQ multiplex PCR; TCRdb's copy has only in-frame clones and leaves some out. From that table come the V and J calls and clone size; the DNA was used to work out D and trimming. The repertoire holds about 170,000 clones, roughly 86% seen once, with approximately 3.5% in the top ten. The CDR3 sequence is 13 residues long. Germline loops: CDR1 KGHSH, CDR2 LQKENI. Unmatched junction bases numbered 4, after V lost 6 bases and J lost 10 bases. Sequenced material: peripheral blood. V and J are TRBV18 and TRBJ2-1, with 12 nucleotides matching TRBD2. This receptor was taken from a man between 65 and 80 years old with acute or convalescent COVID-19. The CDR3 protein is CASSASGGAEQFF. The CDR3 DNA is TGTGCCAGCTCCGCTAGCGGGGGGGCCGAGCAGTTCTTC. Full variable domain (missing parts from reference TRBV18 and TRBJ2-1): NAGVMQNPRHLVRRRGQEARLRCSPMKGHSHVYWYRQLPEEGLKFMVYLQKENIIDESGMPKERFSAEFPKEGPSILRIQQVVRGDSAAYFCASSASGGAEQFFGPGTRLTVL.